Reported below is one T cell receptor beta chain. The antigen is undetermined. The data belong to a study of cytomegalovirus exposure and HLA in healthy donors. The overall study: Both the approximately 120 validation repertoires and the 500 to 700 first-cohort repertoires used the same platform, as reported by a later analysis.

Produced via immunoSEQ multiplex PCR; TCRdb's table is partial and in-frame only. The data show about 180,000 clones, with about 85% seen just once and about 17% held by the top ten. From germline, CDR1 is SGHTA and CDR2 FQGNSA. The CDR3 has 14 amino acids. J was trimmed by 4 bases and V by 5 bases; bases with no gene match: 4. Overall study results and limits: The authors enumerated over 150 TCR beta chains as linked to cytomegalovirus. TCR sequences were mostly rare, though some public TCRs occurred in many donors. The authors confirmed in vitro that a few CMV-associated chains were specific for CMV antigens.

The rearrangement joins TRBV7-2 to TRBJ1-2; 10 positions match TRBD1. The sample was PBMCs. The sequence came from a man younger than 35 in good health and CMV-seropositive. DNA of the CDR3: TGTGCCAGCAGCCCAGACAGGGGGCTCTATGGCTACACCTTC. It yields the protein CASSPDRGLYGYTF.